This TCR beta chain was found in a study of T cells in Graves' hyperthyroidism and ophthalmopathy. This clonotype appeared many times. Amplification of TCR beta CDR3 regions used RNA as the template. The HTBI primer set served for first-round RT-PCR of the TCR CDR3. TCRdb reprocessed the multiplex PCR reads via MiXCR and lists one record per CDR3 protein. The sample has about 760,000 distinct CDR3 sequences; around a third are singletons. Per the germline V gene, CDR1 is ENHRY and CDR2 is SYGVKD. The CDR3 extends over 15 amino acids. J was trimmed by 3 bases and V by 4 bases; bases with no gene match: 4.

This receptor was identified in a middle-aged woman with Graves' hyperthyroidism. Sequencing used blood. V is TRBV10-3 and J is TRBJ2-2, with TRBD1 identical over 8 bases. The CDR3 loop reads CAISVQDRDTGELFF. CDR3 DNA: TGTGCCATCAGTGTACAGGACAGGGACACCGGGGAGCTGTTTTTT.